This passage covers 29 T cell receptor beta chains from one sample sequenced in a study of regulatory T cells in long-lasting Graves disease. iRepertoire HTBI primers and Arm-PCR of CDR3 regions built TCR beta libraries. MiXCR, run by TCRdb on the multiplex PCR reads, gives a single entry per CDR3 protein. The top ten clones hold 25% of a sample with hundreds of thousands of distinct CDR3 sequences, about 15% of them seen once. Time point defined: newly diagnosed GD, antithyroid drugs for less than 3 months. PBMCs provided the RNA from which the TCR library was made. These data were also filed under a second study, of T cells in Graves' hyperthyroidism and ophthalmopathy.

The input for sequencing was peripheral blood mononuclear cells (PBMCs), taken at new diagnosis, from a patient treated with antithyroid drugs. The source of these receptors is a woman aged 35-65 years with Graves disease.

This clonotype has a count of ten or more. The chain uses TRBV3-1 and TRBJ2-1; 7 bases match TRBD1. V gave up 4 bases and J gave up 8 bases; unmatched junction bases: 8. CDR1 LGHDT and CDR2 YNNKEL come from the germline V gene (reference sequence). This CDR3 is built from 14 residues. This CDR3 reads CASSLYRGIYEQFF. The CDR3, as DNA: TGTGCCAGCAGCCTATACAGGGGAATTTATGAGCAGTTCTTC.

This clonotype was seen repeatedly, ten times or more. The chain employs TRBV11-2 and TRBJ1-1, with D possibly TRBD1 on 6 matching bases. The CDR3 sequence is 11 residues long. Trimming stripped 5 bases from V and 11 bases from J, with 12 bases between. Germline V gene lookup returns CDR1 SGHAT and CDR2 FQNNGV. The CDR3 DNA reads TGTGCCAGCAGCCCAGGACAGCGGGCTTTCTTT. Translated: CASSPGQRAFF.

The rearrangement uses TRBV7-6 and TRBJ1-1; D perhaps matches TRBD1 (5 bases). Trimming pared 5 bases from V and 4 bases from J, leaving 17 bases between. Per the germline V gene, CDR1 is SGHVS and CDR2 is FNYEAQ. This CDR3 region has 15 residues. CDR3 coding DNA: TGTGCCAGCAGCCGGGGGTCTTCTTGGGGCACTGAAGCTTTCTTT. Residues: CASSRGSSWGTEAFF.

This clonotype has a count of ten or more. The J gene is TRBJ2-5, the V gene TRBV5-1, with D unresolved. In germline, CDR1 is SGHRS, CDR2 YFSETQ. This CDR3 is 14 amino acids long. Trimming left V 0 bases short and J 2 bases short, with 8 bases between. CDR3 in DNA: TGCGCCAGCAGCTTGGTCGACACTCAAGAGACCCAGTACTTC. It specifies CASSLVDTQETQYF.

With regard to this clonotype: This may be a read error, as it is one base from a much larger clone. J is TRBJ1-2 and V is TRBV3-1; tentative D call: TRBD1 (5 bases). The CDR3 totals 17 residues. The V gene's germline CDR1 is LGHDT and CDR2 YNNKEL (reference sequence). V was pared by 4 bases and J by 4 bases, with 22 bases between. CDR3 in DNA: TGTGCCAGCAGCCCTGACGGCCGGGGGGAAGGGCTCTATGGCTACACCTTC. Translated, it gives CASSPDGRGEGLYGYTF. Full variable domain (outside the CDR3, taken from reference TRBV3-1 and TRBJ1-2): DTAVSQTPKYLVTQMGNDKSIKCEQNLGHDTMYWYKQDSKKFLKIMFSYNNKELIINETVPNRFSPKSPDKAHLNLHINSLELGDSAVYFCASSPDGRGEGLYGYTFGSGTRLTVV.

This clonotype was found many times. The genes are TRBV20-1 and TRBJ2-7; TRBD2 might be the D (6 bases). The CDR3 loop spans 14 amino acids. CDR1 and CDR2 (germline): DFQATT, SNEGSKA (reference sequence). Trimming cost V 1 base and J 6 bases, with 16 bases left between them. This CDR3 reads CSARGGTVLAEQYF. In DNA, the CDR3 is TGCAGTGCTAGAGGCGGGACCGTGTTAGCCGAGCAGTACTTC.

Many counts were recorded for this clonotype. CDR3 region: CASSLVSNQPQHF. In DNA, the CDR3 is TGTGCCAGCAGCTTAGTCAGCAATCAGCCCCAGCATTTT. The rearrangement joins TRBV11-2 to TRBJ1-5, with D uncertain. Trimming took off 1 base at V and 1 base at J, with 2 bases between the two ends. This CDR3 spans 13 amino acids. Germline loops: CDR1 SGHAT, CDR2 FQNNGV.

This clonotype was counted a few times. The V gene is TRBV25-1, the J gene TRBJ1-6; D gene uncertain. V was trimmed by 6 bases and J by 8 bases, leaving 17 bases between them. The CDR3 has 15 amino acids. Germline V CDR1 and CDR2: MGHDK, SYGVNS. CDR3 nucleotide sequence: TGTGCCAGCAGGCAGACTCGGACTTTGGATTCACCCCTCCACTTT. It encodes CASRQTRTLDSPLHF.

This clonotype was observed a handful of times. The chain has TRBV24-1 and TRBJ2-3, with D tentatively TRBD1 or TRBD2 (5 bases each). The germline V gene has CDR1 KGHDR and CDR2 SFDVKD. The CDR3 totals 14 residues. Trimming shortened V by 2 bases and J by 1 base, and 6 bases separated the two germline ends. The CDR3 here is CATSDWDGTDTQYF. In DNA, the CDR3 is TGTGCCACCAGTGATTGGGACGGCACAGATACGCAGTATTTT.

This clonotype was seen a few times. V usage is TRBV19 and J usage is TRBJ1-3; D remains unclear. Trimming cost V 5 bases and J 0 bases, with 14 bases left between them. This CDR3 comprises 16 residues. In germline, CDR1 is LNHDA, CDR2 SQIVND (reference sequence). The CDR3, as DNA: TGTGCCAGTAGTGCTCGACCGGGAAGCTCTGGAAACACCATATATTTT. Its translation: CASSARPGSSGNTIYF.

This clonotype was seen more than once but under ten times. The CDR3 loop is CASSEKGDGTGWSGELFF. CDR3 DNA sequence: TGTGCCAGCAGCGAAAAAGGAGACGGGACAGGGTGGAGCGGGGAGCTGTTTTTT. V usage is TRBV13 and J usage is TRBJ2-2; 9 bases match TRBD1. Germline assignment: CDR1 PRHDT and CDR2 FYEKMQ (reference sequence). CDR3 length equals 18 residues. V lost 5 bases to trimming and J lost 7 bases; unmatched junction nucleotides: 17.

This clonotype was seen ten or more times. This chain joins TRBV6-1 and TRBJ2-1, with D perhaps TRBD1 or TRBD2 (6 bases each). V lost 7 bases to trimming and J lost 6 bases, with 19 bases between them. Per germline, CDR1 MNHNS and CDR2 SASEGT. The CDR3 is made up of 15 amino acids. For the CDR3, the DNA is TGTGCCAGCAATGTGGGGGGCATTAACCGCAATGAGCAGTTCTTC. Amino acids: CASNVGGINRNEQFF.

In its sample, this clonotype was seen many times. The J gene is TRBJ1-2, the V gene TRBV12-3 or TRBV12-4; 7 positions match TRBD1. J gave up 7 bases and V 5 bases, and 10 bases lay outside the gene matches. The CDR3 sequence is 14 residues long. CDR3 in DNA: TGTGCCAGCAGTGTAGACAGGCCAGGGGGTGGCTACACCTTC. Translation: CASSVDRPGGGYTF.

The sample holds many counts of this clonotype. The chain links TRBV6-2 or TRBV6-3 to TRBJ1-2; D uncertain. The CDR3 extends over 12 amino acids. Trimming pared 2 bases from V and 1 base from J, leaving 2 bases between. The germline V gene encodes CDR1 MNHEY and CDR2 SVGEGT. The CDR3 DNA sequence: TGTGCCAGCAGTTACGTTAACTATGGCTACACCTTC. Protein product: CASSYVNYGYTF.

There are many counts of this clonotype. CDR3 bases: TGTGCCAGCAGCTACGGGACAGGGGGGGTGGCTTTCTTT. It yields the protein CASSYGTGGVAFF. The rearrangement links TRBV12-3 or TRBV12-4 to TRBJ1-1, with TRBD1 matching over 11 bases. The V segment lost 6 bases and the J segment 11 bases; nucleotides outside the gene matches: 8. The CDR3 spans 13 residues.

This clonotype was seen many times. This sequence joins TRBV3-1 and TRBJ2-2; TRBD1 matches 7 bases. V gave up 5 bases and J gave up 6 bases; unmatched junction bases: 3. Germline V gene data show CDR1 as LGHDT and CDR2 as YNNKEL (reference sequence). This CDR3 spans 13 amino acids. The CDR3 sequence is CASSLGTAGELFF. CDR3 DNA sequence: TGTGCCAGCAGCTTGGGGACAGCCGGGGAGCTGTTTTTT.

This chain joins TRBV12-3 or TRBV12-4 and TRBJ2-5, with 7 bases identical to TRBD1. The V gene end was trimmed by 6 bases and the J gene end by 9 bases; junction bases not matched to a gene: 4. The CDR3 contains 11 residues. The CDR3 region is CASSLDRAQYF. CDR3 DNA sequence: TGTGCCAGCAGCCTCGACAGGGCCCAGTACTTC.

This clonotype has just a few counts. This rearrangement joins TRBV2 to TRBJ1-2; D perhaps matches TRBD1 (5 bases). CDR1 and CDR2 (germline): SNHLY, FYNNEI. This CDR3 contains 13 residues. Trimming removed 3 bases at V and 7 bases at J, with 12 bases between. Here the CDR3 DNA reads TGTGCCAGCAGTGACGAGGGGTCGGGTGGCTACACCTTC. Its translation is CASSDEGSGGYTF.

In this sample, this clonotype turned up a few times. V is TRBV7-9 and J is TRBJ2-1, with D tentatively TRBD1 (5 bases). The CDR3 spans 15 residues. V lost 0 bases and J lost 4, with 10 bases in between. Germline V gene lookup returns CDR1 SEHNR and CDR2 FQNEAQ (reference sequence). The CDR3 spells CASSLAQGIYNEQFF. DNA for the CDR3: TGTGCCAGCAGCTTAGCGCAGGGCATATACAATGAGCAGTTCTTC.

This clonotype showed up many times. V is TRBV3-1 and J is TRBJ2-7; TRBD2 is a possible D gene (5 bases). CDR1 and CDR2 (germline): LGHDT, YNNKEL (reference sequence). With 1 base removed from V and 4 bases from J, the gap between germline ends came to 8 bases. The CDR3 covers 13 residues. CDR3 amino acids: CASSQAEGYEQYF. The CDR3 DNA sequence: TGTGCCAGCAGCCAAGCTGAGGGTTACGAGCAGTACTTC.

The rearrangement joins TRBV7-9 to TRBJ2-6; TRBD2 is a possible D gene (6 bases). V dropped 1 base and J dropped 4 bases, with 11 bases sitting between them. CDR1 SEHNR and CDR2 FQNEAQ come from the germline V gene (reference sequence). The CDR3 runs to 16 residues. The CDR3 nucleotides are TGTGCCAGCAGCTTAGACGCGGGGACCGGGGCCAACGTCCTGACTTTC. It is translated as CASSLDAGTGANVLTF.

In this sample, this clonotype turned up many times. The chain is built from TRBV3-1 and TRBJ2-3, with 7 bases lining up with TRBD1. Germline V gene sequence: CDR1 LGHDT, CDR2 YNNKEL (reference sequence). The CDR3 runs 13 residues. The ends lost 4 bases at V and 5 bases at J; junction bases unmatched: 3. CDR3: CASSRTGGDTQYF. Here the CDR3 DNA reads TGTGCCAGCAGCCGGACAGGAGGAGATACGCAGTATTTT.

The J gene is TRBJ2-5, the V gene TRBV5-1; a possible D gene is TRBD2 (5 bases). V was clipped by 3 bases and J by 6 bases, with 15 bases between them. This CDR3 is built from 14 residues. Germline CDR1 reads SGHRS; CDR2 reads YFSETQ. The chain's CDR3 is CASSSQPSSQTQYF. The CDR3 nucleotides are TGCGCCAGCAGCTCCCAACCTAGCTCCCAGACCCAGTACTTC.

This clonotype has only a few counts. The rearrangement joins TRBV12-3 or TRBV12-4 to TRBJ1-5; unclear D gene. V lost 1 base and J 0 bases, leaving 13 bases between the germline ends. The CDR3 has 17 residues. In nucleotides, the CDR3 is TGTGCCAGCAGTTTAGGAACCCAGCCCTATAGCAATCAGCCCCAGCATTTT. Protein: CASSLGTQPYSNQPQHF.

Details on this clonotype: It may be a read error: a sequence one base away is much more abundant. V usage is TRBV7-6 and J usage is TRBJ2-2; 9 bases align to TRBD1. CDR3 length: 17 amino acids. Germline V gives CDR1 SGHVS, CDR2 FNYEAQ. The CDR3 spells CAISARQGGWNTGELFF. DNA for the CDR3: TGTGCCATCAGCGCAAGACAGGGGGGATGGAACACCGGGGAGCTGTTTTTT.

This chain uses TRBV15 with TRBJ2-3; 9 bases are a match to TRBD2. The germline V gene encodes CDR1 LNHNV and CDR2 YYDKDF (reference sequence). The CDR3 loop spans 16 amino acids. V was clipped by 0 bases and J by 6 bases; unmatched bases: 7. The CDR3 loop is CATSRDAGGDWDTQYF. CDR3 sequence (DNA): TGTGCCACCAGCAGAGATGCGGGAGGGGATTGGGATACGCAGTATTTT. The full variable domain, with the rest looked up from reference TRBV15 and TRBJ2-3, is DAMVIQNPRYQVTQFGKPVTLSCSQTLNHNVMYWYQQKSSQAPKLLFHYYDKDFNNEADTPDNFQSRRPNTSFCFLDIRSPGLGDTAMYLCATSRDAGGDWDTQYFGPGTRLTVL.

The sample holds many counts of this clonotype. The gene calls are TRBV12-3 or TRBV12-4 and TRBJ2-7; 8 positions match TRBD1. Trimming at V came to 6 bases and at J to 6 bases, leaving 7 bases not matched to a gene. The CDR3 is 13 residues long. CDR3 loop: CASRYDRGGEQYF. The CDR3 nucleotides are TGTGCCAGCAGATACGACAGGGGCGGCGAGCAGTACTTC.

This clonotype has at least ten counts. CDR3 sequence (DNA): TGTGCCAGCAGTCAATCTACAGGGGGCCTTGGCTACACCTTC. Protein sequence: CASSQSTGGLGYTF. V and J are TRBV27 and TRBJ1-2; TRBD1 aligns across 9 bases. From germline, CDR1 is MNHEY and CDR2 SMNVEV (reference sequence). This CDR3 is built from 14 residues. V shed 5 bases, J shed 7 bases, and the junction held 8 bases outside the gene matches.

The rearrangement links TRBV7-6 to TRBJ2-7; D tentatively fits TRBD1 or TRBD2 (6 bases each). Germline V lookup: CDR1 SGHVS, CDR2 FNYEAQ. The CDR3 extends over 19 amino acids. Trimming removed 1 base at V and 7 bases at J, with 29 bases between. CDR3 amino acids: CASSLEVLRGRKANNEQYF. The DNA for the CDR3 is TGTGCCAGCAGCTTAGAAGTATTAAGGGGGAGGAAGGCCAACAATGAGCAGTACTTC.